Listed below are T cell receptor beta chains from one sample, sequenced in a study of shared clonotypes between healthy human individuals. Data came from immunoSEQ multiplex PCR; TCRdb stores just in-frame clones and leaves some out. Among some 1,100,000 clones listed, about 80% were seen once. Sequenced sample: memory CD4+ T cells from PBMCs. The receptors derive from a man between 18 and 29 years old in good health. Some clones in this sample may be carry-over from other donors' samples. CDR3s include the opening cysteine and the closing phenylalanine or tryptophan. Fields, in order: clone size, D gene, J gene, V gene, CDR3 protein, CDR3 DNA. A D gene is named only where the DNA matches it firmly. Clone size, where shown, is once, few, many, or a class for clones that have expanded.

abundance: .; d_gene: .; j_gene: TRBJ1-2; v_gene: TRBV20-1; CDR3aa: CSAMDNYGYTF; CDR3nt: TGCAGTGCTATGGATAACTATGGCTACACCTTC
abundance: many; d_gene: TRBD2; j_gene: TRBJ2-7; v_gene: TRBV7-9; CDR3aa: CASSLNSGIAEQYF; CDR3nt: TGTGCCAGCAGCTTAAATAGCGGGATTGCCGAGCAGTACTTC
abundance: .; d_gene: .; j_gene: TRBJ1-2; v_gene: TRBV29-1; CDR3aa: CSGGGTLGGGYTF; CDR3nt: TGCAGCGGCGGGGGGACCCTAGGAGGTGGCTACACCTTC
abundance: .; d_gene: TRBD2; j_gene: TRBJ2-5; v_gene: TRBV7-2; CDR3aa: CASSSRLAEETQYF; CDR3nt: TGTGCCAGCAGCTCCCGACTAGCGGAAGAGACCCAGTACTTC
abundance: .; d_gene: .; j_gene: TRBJ1-4; v_gene: TRBV5-1; CDR3aa: CASSMGTGNEKLFF; CDR3nt: TGCGCCAGCAGTATGGGTACCGGAAATGAAAAACTGTTTTTT
abundance: once; d_gene: TRBD1; j_gene: TRBJ1-2; v_gene: TRBV5-5; CDR3aa: CASSFLDREDYGYTF; CDR3nt: TGTGCCAGCAGCTTTCTAGACAGGGAGGACTATGGCTACACCTTC
abundance: .; d_gene: .; j_gene: TRBJ2-5; v_gene: TRBV28; CDR3aa: CASSPPSGGRGETQYF; CDR3nt: TGTGCCAGCAGTCCCCCTTCCGGGGGGCGGGGGGAGACCCAGTACTTC
abundance: .; d_gene: TRBD1; j_gene: TRBJ1-1; v_gene: TRBV5-1; CDR3aa: CASSHTAGQSNTEAFF; CDR3nt: TGCGCCAGCAGCCATACTGCGGGACAGAGTAACACTGAAGCTTTCTTT
abundance: .; d_gene: .; j_gene: TRBJ1-2; v_gene: TRBV28; CDR3aa: CASSFGGNYGYTF; CDR3nt: TGTGCCAGCAGTTTTGGGGGGAACTATGGCTACACCTTC
abundance: many; d_gene: TRBD1; j_gene: TRBJ2-3; v_gene: TRBV4-3; CDR3aa: CASSQREGAVGTDTQYF; CDR3nt: TGCGCCAGCAGCCAAAGAGAGGGGGCAGTCGGAACAGATACGCAGTATTTT
abundance: .; d_gene: TRBD2; j_gene: TRBJ2-5; v_gene: TRBV7-3; CDR3aa: CASSPRASGETQYF; CDR3nt: TGTGCCAGCAGCCCCCGGGCTAGCGGAGAGACCCAGTACTTC
abundance: .; d_gene: .; j_gene: TRBJ2-3; v_gene: TRBV2; CDR3aa: CASTPGGGLDTQYF; CDR3nt: TGTGCCAGCACCCCCGGAGGGGGTCTAGATACGCAGTATTTT
abundance: .; d_gene: TRBD2; j_gene: TRBJ2-3; v_gene: TRBV5-4; CDR3aa: CARRVAGGSTDTQYF; CDR3nt: TGTGCCAGGCGGGTAGCGGGAGGAAGTACAGATACGCAGTATTTT
abundance: .; d_gene: .; j_gene: TRBJ1-3; v_gene: TRBV7-9; CDR3aa: CASSETTLYSGNTIYF; CDR3nt: TGTGCCAGCAGCGAAACGACGTTGTACTCTGGAAACACCATATATTTT
abundance: .; d_gene: .; j_gene: TRBJ2-3; v_gene: TRBV7-2; CDR3aa: CASSFSEGTDTQYF; CDR3nt: TGTGCCAGCAGCTTCTCGGAGGGCACAGATACGCAGTATTTT
abundance: .; d_gene: .; j_gene: TRBJ2-2; v_gene: TRBV21-1; CDR3aa: CASSPGRLNSGELFF; CDR3nt: TGTGCCAGCAGCCCCGGGAGACTGAACTCCGGGGAGCTGTTTTTT
abundance: .; d_gene: .; j_gene: TRBJ2-2; v_gene: TRBV5-1; CDR3aa: CASSLQGDGELFF; CDR3nt: TGCGCCAGCAGCCTACAGGGTGACGGGGAGCTGTTTTTT
abundance: .; d_gene: .; j_gene: TRBJ2-7; v_gene: TRBV6-1; CDR3aa: CASWPRVEEREQYF; CDR3nt: TGTGCCAGTTGGCCCCGGGTTGAGGAAAGGGAGCAGTACTTC
abundance: once; d_gene: .; j_gene: TRBJ2-7; v_gene: TRBV2; CDR3aa: CASSFGDPADEQYF; CDR3nt: TGTGCCAGCAGTTTCGGGGACCCTGCCGACGAGCAGTACTTC
abundance: .; d_gene: TRBD1; j_gene: TRBJ1-5; v_gene: TRBV28; CDR3aa: CASRTGQGIYQPQHF; CDR3nt: TGTGCCAGCAGAACGGGACAGGGAATATATCAGCCCCAGCATTTT
abundance: .; d_gene: .; j_gene: TRBJ1-2; v_gene: TRBV4-1; CDR3aa: CASSQDRSLGGYTF; CDR3nt: TGCGCCAGCAGCCAAGACCGAAGCTTGGGAGGCTACACCTTC